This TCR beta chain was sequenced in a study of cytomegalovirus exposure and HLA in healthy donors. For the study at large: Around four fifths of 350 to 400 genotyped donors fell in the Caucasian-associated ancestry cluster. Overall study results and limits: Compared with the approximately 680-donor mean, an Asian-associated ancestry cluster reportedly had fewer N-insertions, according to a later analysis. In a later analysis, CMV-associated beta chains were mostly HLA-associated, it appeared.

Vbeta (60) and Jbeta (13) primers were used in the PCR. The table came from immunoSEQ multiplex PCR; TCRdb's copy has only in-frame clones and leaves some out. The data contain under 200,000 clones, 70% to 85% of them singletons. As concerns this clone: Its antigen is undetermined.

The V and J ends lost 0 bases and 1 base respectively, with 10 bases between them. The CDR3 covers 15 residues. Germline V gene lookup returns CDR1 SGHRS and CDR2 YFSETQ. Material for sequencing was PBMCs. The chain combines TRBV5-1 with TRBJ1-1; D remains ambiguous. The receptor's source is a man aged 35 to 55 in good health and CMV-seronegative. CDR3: CASSLEGAWNTEAFF. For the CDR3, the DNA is TGCGCCAGCAGCTTGGAAGGAGCGTGGAACACTGAAGCTTTCTTT. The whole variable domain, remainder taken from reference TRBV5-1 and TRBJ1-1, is KAGVTQTPRYLIKTRGQQVTLSCSPISGHRSVSWYQQTPGQGLQFLFEYFSETQRNKGNFPGRFSGRQFSNSRSEMNVSTLELGDSALYLCASSLEGAWNTEAFFGQGTRLTVV.